The present T cell receptor beta chain was sequenced within a study of blood T cell repertoires in COVID-19. Across the whole study: The United States, Italy and Spain were the sources of the acute and convalescent COVID-19 samples.

Study processing details: Amplification from reference gene primers served as the basis for estimated nucleated cell counts. Profiling relied on immunoSEQ multiplex PCR, and the TCRdb table lists in-frame clones only, not all of them. V and J calls and clone size follow that table, whereas D and trimming were derived from the DNA. The data contain a few hundred thousand clones, approximately 89% of them singletons. Ages ranged from about 18 to 90 years, with residence in 24 US areas. Participants' reported clinical history set cohort assignment. CDR3 length: 13 amino acids. Trimming removed 0 bases from V and 5 bases from J, with 5 bases in between. Per germline, CDR1 SGHVS and CDR2 FQNEAQ.

The sample consisted of PBMCs or T cells enriched from blood (not recorded which). The clonotype was recovered from a man aged 30-40 years who had recovered from COVID-19. V is TRBV7-8 and J is TRBJ1-5; D remains unclear. CDR3 residues: CASSLAAHQPQHF. As DNA, the CDR3 is TGTGCCAGCAGCTTAGCGGCCCATCAGCCCCAGCATTTT.